The 24 T cell receptor beta chains presented below share a single source sample, sequenced in a study of T cell responses to AZD1222 COVID-19 vaccine. Repertoires were generated with immunoSEQ multiplex PCR, while TCRdb's copy carries only in-frame clones and drops some. The data contain 150,000 to 200,000 clones, 80% to 90% of them singletons. Sequenced material: peripheral blood, taken on day 0 of AZD1222 vaccination. The receptor source for this set is an adult in good health.

The chain joins TRBV6-5 to TRBJ2-7; D is possibly TRBD1 (5 bases). The V and J ends lost 2 bases and 4 bases respectively, with 12 bases between them. Germline V lookup: CDR1 MNHEY, CDR2 SVGAGI. CDR3 length: 14 amino acids. The CDR3: CASSYDSGLYEQYF. DNA for the CDR3: TGTGCCAGCAGTTACGACTCAGGGTTGTACGAGCAGTACTTC.

The chain links TRBV7-9 to TRBJ1-1; 8 bases match TRBD1. The CDR3 runs 14 residues. CDR1 is SEHNR and CDR2 is FQNEAQ in the germline V gene (reference sequence). V shed 3 bases, J shed 6 bases, and the junction held 6 bases outside the gene matches. The CDR3 DNA reads as TGTGCCAGCAGCTTCCACGGACAGGGACCTGAAGCTTTCTTT. Translation gives CASSFHGQGPEAFF. Filled out from reference TRBV7-9 and TRBJ1-1, the complete variable domain reads DTGVSQNPRHKITKRGQNVTFRCDPISEHNRLYWYRQTLGQGPEFLTYFQNEAQLEKSRLLSDRFSAERPKGSFSTLEIQRTEQGDSAMYLCASSFHGQGPEAFFGQGTRLTVV.

V gene TRBV11-1 combines with J gene TRBJ2-1; 8 nucleotides line up with TRBD2. The CDR3 is 16 amino acids. Germline V lookup: CDR1 SGHAT, CDR2 FQDESV (reference sequence). The J segment lost 0 bases and the V segment lost 3 bases, leaving 4 bases of the junction unmatched. The CDR3 DNA reads as TGTGCCAGCAGCTTTACGGGGGGGAGCTCCTACAATGAGCAGTTCTTC. This codes for CASSFTGGSSYNEQFF.

This sequence joins TRBV6-1 and TRBJ1-3, with 9 bases aligning to TRBD1. The V gene's germline CDR1 is MNHNS and CDR2 SASEGT. V shed 1 base, J shed 2 bases, and the junction held 0 bases outside the gene matches. The CDR3 runs to 15 residues. In nucleotides, the CDR3 is TGTGCCAGCAGTGAAGGGACAGGGGCTGGAAACACCATATATTTT. Protein sequence: CASSEGTGAGNTIYF.

The rearrangement uses TRBV27 and TRBJ1-2; 9 bases align to TRBD1. Trimming cost V 3 bases and J 6 bases; bases outside gene matches: 8. There are 15 residues in the CDR3. The germline V gene encodes CDR1 MNHEY and CDR2 SMNVEV (reference sequence). This CDR3 is CASSFPGTGTDGYTF. CDR3 nucleotide sequence: TGTGCCAGCAGTTTCCCCGGGACAGGGACGGATGGCTACACCTTC.

Only a few counts were recorded for this clone. The V gene is TRBV4-2, the J gene TRBJ1-2; D perhaps matches TRBD1 (5 bases). Trimming took 0 bases from V and 2 from J, leaving 7 bases between them. The CDR3 covers 14 residues. CDR1 and CDR2 (germline): LGHNA, YNFKEQ. This CDR3 reads CASSQDSGNYGYTF. The CDR3 DNA follows: TGTGCCAGCAGCCAAGATTCAGGGAACTATGGCTACACCTTC.

The sample holds one count of this clone. The V and J genes are TRBV19 and TRBJ1-2, with a tentative D call TRBD1 (5 bases). Germline-derived CDR1 and CDR2 are LNHDA and SQIVND (reference sequence). The CDR3 spans 13 residues. The ends were cut back, 6 bases at V and 5 bases at J, with 13 bases in the middle. In DNA, the CDR3 is TGTGCCAGTAGCGGGACTCCACATTATGGCTACACCTTC. It translates to CASSGTPHYGYTF.

The rearrangement uses TRBV19 and TRBJ1-5; D is perhaps TRBD1 (6 bases). Trimming pared 4 bases from V and 0 bases from J, leaving 13 bases between. The germline V gene has CDR1 LNHDA and CDR2 SQIVND (reference sequence). The CDR3 has 16 amino acids. CDR3 sequence: CASSTGTPYSNQPQHF. CDR3 bases: TGTGCCAGTAGTACTGGGACACCTTATAGCAATCAGCCCCAGCATTTT.

J is TRBJ2-1 and V is TRBV4-2; maybe TRBD2 (7 bases). CDR3 length: 14 amino acids. CDR1 LGHNA and CDR2 YNFKEQ come from the germline V gene. V was trimmed by 3 bases and J by 6 bases, leaving 12 bases between them. CDR3 amino acids: CASSHGGPLNEQFF. DNA for the CDR3: TGTGCCAGCAGCCACGGGGGGCCCCTCAATGAGCAGTTCTTC.

This chain joins TRBV5-1 and TRBJ1-1; no clear D. Germline values: CDR1 SGHRS, CDR2 YFSETQ. This CDR3 contains 13 residues. V was clipped by 1 base and J by 3 bases, with 7 bases between them. This chain's CDR3 is CASSLNLDTEAFF. The DNA of the CDR3 is TGCGCCAGCAGCTTGAATTTGGACACTGAAGCTTTCTTT.

This chain uses TRBV7-3 with TRBJ1-6; D gene uncertain. Germline CDR1 and CDR2: SGHTA and FQGTGA. This CDR3 comprises 17 residues. The V and J ends lost 5 bases and 3 bases respectively, with 17 bases between them. CDR3 in amino acids: CASSPTPRRNYNSPLHF. Here the CDR3 DNA reads TGTGCCAGCAGCCCCACACCCAGGAGGAACTATAATTCACCCCTCCACTTT.

The chain uses TRBV2 and TRBJ2-3, with D possibly being TRBD2 (6 bases). Germline values: CDR1 SNHLY, CDR2 FYNNEI. The CDR3 is 13 residues long. The V and J ends lost 8 bases and 2 bases respectively, with 11 bases between them. The CDR3 spells CASETRHTDTQYF. In DNA, the CDR3 is TGTGCCAGCGAGACTAGGCACACAGATACGCAGTATTTT.

The chain employs TRBV4-1 and TRBJ1-1, with 7 bases identical to TRBD1. The CDR3 is 16 amino acids. Germline V CDR1 and CDR2: MGHRA, YSYEKL. The junction had 8 bases not matched to a gene; V was cut back by 4 bases and J by 0 bases. Written as DNA, the CDR3 is TGCGCCAGCAGCCGATACAGACAGGGTGTGAACACTGAAGCTTTCTTT. It is translated as CASSRYRQGVNTEAFF.

In this sample, this clone turned up once. The J gene is TRBJ1-3, the V gene TRBV6-5, with 10 nucleotides matching TRBD1. The germline gives CDR1 MNHEY, CDR2 SVGAGI. V was pared by 7 bases and J by 3 bases, with 3 bases of the junction left unmatched. This CDR3 comprises 14 residues. CDR3 sequence reads: CASTWDRGGNTIYF. CDR3 bases: TGTGCCAGCACCTGGGACAGGGGTGGAAACACCATATATTTT.

The chain employs TRBV28 and TRBJ2-7; 8 nucleotides align to TRBD2. This CDR3 spans 13 amino acids. V trimming: 8 bases; J trimming: 5 bases; junction bases outside the gene matches: 8. CDR1 and CDR2 (germline): MDHEN, SYDVKM. Written as DNA, the CDR3 is TGTGCCAGCGGCCGGGGGGGGCTCAACGAGCAGTACTTC. As protein: CASGRGGLNEQYF.

The gene calls are TRBV19 and TRBJ1-3; perhaps TRBD1 as D (5 bases). The germline CDR1 and CDR2 sequences are LNHDA and SQIVND (reference sequence). The length of the CDR3 is 14 residues. V dropped 5 bases and J dropped 1 base, with 9 bases sitting between them. The CDR3 DNA reads TGTGCCAGTAGTCTGCGACAGTCTGGAAACACCATATATTTT. Protein product: CASSLRQSGNTIYF. Drawing the rest from reference TRBV19 and TRBJ1-3, the complete variable domain is DGGITQSPKYLFRKEGQNVTLSCEQNLNHDAMYWYRQDPGQGLRLIYYSQIVNDFQKGDIAEGYSVSREKKESFPLTVTSAQKNPTAFYLCASSLRQSGNTIYFGEGSWLTVV.

V usage is TRBV5-4 and J usage is TRBJ2-4; D may correspond to TRBD1 or TRBD2 (5 bases each). The CDR3 runs 13 residues. CDR1 is SGHNT, CDR2 YYREEE, per germline (reference sequence). V was cut by 4 bases and J by 5 bases, with 10 bases left in between. Written as DNA, the CDR3 is TGTGCCAGCAGCCCGGGACCCGAAAACATTCAGTACTTC. This codes for CASSPGPENIQYF.

This chain connects TRBV6-2 or TRBV6-3 to TRBJ1-1; D not certain. CDR3 length: 12 residues. Germline-derived CDR1 and CDR2 are MNHEY and SVGEGT. V shed 5 bases and J shed 9 bases, with 13 bases lying between them. The CDR3 sequence: CASSPLWDKAFF. CDR3 DNA sequence: TGTGCCAGCAGTCCCCTCTGGGATAAAGCTTTCTTT.

This clone was detected only once. The chain links TRBV2 to TRBJ1-1; D gene ambiguous. CDR3 length: 13 residues. Between the trimmed V and J ends, which lost 1 base and 3 bases, there was a span of 6 bases. Germline V gene data show CDR1 as SNHLY and CDR2 as FYNNEI. CDR3 loop: CASSEEGYTEAFF. The CDR3 region has the DNA TGTGCCAGCAGTGAAGAAGGTTACACTGAAGCTTTCTTT.

The chain is built from TRBV27 and TRBJ2-7, with D possibly matching TRBD1 (6 bases). Trimming removed 3 bases from V and 6 bases from J, with 15 bases in between. Germline V CDR1 and CDR2: MNHEY, SMNVEV (reference sequence). The CDR3 totals 14 residues. The CDR3 DNA sequence: TGTGCCAGCAGTTTTAGCAGGGGTTCAGGCGAGCAGTACTTC. This codes for CASSFSRGSGEQYF.

The CDR3 region is CASSSQSYGATDTQYF. The DNA of the CDR3 is TGCGCCAGCAGTTCCCAGTCATACGGAGCCACAGATACGCAGTATTTT. The chain has TRBV5-1 and TRBJ2-3, with unresolved D. Germline CDR1 is SGHRS and CDR2 is YFSETQ. The CDR3 has 16 amino acids. Trimming cost V 5 bases and J 2 bases, with 18 bases left between them.

CDR3 bases: TGTGCCAGCAGCCTTACGCCGGGGCCCATCGGAAACACCATATATTTT. Protein sequence: CASSLTPGPIGNTIYF. V and J are TRBV5-6 and TRBJ1-3, with D possibly TRBD1 on 5 matching bases. The V gene's germline CDR1 is SGHDT and CDR2 YYEEEE. The CDR3 spans 16 residues. V was clipped by 4 bases and J by 4 bases, with 18 bases between them.

This clone was observed a handful of times. V and J are TRBV19 and TRBJ1-3; no reliable D call. CDR1 is LNHDA and CDR2 is SQIVND in the germline V gene (reference sequence). V was trimmed by 2 bases and J by 0 bases, leaving 8 bases between them. The CDR3 extends over 15 amino acids. The chain's CDR3 is CASSITAHSGNTIYF. The CDR3 bases are TGTGCCAGTAGTATAACGGCCCACTCTGGAAACACCATATATTTT.

The chain has TRBV13 and TRBJ1-2; 7 bases match TRBD1. Germline CDR1 and CDR2: PRHDT and FYEKMQ (reference sequence). Trimming cost V 5 bases and J 3 bases; bases outside gene matches: 9. The CDR3 is 15 amino acids. In DNA, the CDR3 is TGTGCCAGCAGCCCAAGGGGGCGCCTTGACTATGGCTACACCTTC. Its translation is CASSPRGRLDYGYTF.